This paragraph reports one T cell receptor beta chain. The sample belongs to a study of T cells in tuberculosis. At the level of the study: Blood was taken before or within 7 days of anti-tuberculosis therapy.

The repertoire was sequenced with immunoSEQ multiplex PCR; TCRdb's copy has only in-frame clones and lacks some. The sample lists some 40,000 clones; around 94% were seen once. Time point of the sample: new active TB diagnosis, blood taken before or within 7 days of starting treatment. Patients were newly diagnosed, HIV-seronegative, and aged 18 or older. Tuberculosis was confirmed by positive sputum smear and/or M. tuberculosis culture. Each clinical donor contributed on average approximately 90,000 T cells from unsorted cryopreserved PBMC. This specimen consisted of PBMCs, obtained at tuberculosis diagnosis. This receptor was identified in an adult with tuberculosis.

Written as DNA, the CDR3 is TGTGCCTGGAGTATAGACAGCCACTCTGGAAACACCATATATTTT. Its translation: CAWSIDSHSGNTIYF. The V call is TRBV30, the J call TRBJ1-3; weak D call: TRBD1 (5 bases). Trimming shortened V by 2 bases and J by 0 bases, and 11 bases separated the two germline ends. Looked up from germline, CDR1 is GTSNPN and CDR2 is SVGIG (reference sequence). The CDR3 is 15 amino acids.